The clone carrying this TCR beta chain was found many times. The antigen is undetermined. Amplification of TCR beta CDR3 regions used RNA as the template. Initially, a first-round RT-PCR of the TCR CDR3 employed the HTBI primer set. TCRdb redid the calling of the multiplex PCR reads with MiXCR, one entry per CDR3 protein. The sample has a few hundred thousand distinct CDR3 sequences; more than 20% are singletons. This specimen comes from a study of T cells in Graves' hyperthyroidism and ophthalmopathy. The germline CDR1 and CDR2 sequences are MDHEN and SYDVKM. V shed 9 bases and J 4 bases; nucleotides not matched to a gene: 8. This CDR3 spans 13 amino acids. Study results and caveats: Blood also showed most of the thyroid clonotypes that were expanded above 0.001. Stable hyperthyroidism was separated from ophthalmopathy by a model based on 13 V-J features.

This receptor was identified in a man younger than 30 with Graves' hyperthyroidism. The chain joins TRBV28 to TRBJ1-1; 7 bases fit TRBD1. The sample was blood. The CDR3 bases are TGTGCCAGTGCGGAGGGGGCCGGCACTGAAGCTTTCTTT. Translation: CASAEGAGTEAFF.